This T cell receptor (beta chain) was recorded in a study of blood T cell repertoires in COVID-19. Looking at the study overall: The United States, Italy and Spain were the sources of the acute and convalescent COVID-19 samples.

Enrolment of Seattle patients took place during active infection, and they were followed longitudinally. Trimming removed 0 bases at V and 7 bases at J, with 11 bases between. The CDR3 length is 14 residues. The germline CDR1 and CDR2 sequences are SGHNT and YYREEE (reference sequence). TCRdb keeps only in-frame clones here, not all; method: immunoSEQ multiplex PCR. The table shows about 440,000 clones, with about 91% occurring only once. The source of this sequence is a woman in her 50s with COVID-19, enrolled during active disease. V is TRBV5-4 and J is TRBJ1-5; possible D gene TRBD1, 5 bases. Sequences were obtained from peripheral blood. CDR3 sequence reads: CASSLEGNRQPQHF. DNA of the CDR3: TGTGCCAGCAGCTTGGAGGGGAATAGGCAGCCCCAGCATTTT. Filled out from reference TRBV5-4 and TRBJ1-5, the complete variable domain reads ETGVTQSPTHLIKTRGQQVTLRCSSQSGHNTVSWYQQALGQGPQFIFQYYREEENGRGNFPPRFSGLQFPNYSSELNVNALELDDSALYLCASSLEGNRQPQHFGDGTRLSIL.